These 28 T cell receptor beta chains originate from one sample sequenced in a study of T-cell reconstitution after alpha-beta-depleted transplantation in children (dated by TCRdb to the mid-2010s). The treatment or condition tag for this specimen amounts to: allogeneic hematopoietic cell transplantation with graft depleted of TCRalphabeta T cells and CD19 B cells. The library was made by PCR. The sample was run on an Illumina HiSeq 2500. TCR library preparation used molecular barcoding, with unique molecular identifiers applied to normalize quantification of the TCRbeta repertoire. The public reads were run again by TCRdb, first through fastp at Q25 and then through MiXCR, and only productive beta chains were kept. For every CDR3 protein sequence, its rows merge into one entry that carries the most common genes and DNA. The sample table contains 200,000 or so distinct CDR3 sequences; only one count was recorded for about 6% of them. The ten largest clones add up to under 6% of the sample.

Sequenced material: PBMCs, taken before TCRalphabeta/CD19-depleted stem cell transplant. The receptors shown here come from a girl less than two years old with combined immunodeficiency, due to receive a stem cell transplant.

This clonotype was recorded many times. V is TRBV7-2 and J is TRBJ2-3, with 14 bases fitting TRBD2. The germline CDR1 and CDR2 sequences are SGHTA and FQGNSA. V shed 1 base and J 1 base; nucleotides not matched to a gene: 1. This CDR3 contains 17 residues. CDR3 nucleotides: TGTGCCAGCAGCTTAGGGGGACTAGCGGGGGGCACAGATACGCAGTATTTT. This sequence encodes CASSLGGLAGGTDTQYF.

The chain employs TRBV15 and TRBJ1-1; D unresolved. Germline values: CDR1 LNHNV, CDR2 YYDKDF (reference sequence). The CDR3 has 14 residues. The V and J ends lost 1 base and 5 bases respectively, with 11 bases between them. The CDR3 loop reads CATSRGTRGTEAFF. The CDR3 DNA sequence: TGTGCCACCAGCAGAGGGACCCGGGGTACTGAAGCTTTCTTT.

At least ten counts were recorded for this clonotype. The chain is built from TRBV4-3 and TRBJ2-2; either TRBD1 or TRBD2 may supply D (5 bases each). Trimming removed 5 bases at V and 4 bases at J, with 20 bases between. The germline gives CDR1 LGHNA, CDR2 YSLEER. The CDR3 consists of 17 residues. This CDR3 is CASSYTFVGVSTGELFF. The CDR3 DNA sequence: TGCGCCAGCAGCTATACTTTCGTGGGGGTTTCCACCGGGGAGCTGTTTTTT.

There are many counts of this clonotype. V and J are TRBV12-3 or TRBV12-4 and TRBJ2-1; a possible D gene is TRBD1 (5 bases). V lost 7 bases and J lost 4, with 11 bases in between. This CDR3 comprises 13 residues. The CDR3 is CASNPDSYNEQFF. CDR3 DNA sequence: TGTGCCAGCAATCCCGACAGTTACAATGAGCAGTTCTTC.

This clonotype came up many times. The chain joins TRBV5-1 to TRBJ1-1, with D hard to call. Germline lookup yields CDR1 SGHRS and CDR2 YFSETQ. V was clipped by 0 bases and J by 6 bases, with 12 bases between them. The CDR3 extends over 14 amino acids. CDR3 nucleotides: TGCGCCAGCAGCTTGGGGGCAGCTTCGCCTGAAGCTTTCTTT. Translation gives CASSLGAASPEAFF. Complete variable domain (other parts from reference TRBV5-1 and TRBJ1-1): KAGVTQTPRYLIKTRGQQVTLSCSPISGHRSVSWYQQTPGQGLQFLFEYFSETQRNKGNFPGRFSGRQFSNSRSEMNVSTLELGDSALYLCASSLGAASPEAFFGQGTRLTVV.

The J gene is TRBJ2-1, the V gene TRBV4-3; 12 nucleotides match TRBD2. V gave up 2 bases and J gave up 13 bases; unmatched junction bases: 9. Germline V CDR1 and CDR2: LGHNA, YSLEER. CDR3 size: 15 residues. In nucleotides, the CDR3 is TGCGCCAGCAGCCAAAGTGGGGGACTAGCGGGCCTCCAGTTCTTC. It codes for CASSQSGGLAGLQFF.

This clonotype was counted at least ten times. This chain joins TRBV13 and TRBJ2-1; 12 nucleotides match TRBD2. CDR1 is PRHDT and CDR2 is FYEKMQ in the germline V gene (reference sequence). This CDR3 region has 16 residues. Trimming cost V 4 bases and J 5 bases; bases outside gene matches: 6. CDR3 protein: CASSSLAGGSDNEQFF. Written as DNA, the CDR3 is TGTGCCAGCAGCTCGCTAGCGGGGGGGTCTGACAATGAGCAGTTCTTC.

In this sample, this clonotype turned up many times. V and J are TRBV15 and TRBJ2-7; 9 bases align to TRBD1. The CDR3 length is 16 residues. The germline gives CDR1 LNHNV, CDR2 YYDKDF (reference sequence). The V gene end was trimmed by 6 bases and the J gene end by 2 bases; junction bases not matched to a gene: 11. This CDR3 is CATRKQPGQGTYEQYF. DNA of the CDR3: TGTGCCACCAGGAAACAACCAGGACAGGGGACCTACGAGCAGTACTTC.

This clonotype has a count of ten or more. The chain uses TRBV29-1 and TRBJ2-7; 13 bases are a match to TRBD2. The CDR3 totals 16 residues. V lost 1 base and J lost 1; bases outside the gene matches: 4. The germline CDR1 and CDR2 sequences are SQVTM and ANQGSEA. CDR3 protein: CSVEVGGLAGSYEQYF. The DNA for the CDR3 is TGCAGCGTTGAAGTCGGGGGACTAGCGGGGTCCTACGAGCAGTACTTC.

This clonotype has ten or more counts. This chain's CDR3 is CASSLETVRNIQYF. The CDR3 nucleotides read TGTGCCAGCAGCTTAGAGACCGTGCGTAACATTCAGTACTTC. The chain combines TRBV7-2 with TRBJ2-4, with D uncertain. This CDR3 region has 14 residues. The germline V gene encodes CDR1 SGHTA and CDR2 FQGNSA. V lost 1 base and J 7 bases, leaving 11 bases between the germline ends.

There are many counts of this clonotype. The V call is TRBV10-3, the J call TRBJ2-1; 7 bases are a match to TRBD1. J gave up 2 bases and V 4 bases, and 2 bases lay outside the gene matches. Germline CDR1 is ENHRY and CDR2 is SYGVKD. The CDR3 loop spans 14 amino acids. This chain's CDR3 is CAISGGQTYNEQFF. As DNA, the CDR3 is TGTGCCATCAGTGGGGGACAGACCTACAATGAGCAGTTCTTC.

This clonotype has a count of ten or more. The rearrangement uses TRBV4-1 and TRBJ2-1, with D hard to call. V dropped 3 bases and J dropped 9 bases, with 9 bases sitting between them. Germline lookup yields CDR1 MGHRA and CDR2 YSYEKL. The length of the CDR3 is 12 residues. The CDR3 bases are TGCGCCAGCAGCCATCCTGGTCTTGAGCAGTTCTTC. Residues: CASSHPGLEQFF.

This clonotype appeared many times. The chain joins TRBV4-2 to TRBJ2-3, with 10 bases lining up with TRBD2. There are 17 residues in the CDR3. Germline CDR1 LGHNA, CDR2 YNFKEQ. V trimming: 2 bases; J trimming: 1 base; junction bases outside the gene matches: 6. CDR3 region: CASSQTNLAGGTDTQYF. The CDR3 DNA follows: TGTGCCAGCAGCCAAACGAACCTAGCGGGGGGCACAGATACGCAGTATTTT.

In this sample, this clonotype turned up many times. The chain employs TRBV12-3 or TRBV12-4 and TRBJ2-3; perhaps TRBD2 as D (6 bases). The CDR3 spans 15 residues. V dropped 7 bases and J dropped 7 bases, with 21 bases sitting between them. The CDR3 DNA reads TGTGCCAGCACCCAGGCGGGATCACCTCCGCATACGCAGTATTTT. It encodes CASTQAGSPPHTQYF.

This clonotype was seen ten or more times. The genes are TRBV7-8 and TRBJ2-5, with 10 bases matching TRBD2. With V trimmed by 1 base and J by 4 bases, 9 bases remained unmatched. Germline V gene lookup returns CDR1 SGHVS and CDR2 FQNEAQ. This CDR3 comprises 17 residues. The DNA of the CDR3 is TGTGCCAGCAGCTTAGGTCTTCTAGCGGGAGAGGGAGAGACCCAGTACTTC. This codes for CASSLGLLAGEGETQYF.

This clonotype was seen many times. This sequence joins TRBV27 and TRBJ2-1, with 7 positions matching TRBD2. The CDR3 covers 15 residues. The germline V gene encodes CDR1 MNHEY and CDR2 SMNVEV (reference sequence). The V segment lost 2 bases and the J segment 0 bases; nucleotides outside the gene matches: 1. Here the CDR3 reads CASSLGGSSYNEQFF. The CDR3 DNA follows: TGTGCCAGCAGTTTAGGCGGGAGCTCCTACAATGAGCAGTTCTTC.

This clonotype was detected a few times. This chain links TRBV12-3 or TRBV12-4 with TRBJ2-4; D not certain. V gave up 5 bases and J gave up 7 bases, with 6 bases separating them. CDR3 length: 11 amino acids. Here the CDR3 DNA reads TGTGCCAGCAGTCCCGGTAACATTCAGTACTTC. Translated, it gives CASSPGNIQYF.

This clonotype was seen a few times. This chain's CDR3 is CASNPQGTNEQFF. DNA of the CDR3: TGTGCCAGCAACCCACAGGGGACGAATGAGCAGTTCTTC. The chain employs TRBV12-3 or TRBV12-4 and TRBJ2-1; 7 bases match TRBD1. The V and J ends lost 7 bases and 7 bases, in that order; junction bases with no gene match: 7. The CDR3 spans 13 residues.

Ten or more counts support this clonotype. The CDR3 protein is CASSLARNRYYGYTF. In DNA form, the CDR3 reads TGCGCCAGCAGCTTGGCCCGTAATCGTTACTATGGCTACACCTTC. The chain joins TRBV5-1 to TRBJ1-2; D is undetermined. CDR3 length: 15 residues. Germline V gene lookup returns CDR1 SGHRS and CDR2 YFSETQ. V was trimmed by 0 bases and J by 3 bases, leaving 12 bases between them.

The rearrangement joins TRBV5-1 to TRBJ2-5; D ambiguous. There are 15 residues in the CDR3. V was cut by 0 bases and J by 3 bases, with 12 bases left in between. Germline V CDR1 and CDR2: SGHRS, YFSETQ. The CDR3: CASSLVYGREETQYF. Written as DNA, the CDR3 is TGCGCCAGCAGCTTGGTATATGGGCGAGAAGAGACCCAGTACTTC.

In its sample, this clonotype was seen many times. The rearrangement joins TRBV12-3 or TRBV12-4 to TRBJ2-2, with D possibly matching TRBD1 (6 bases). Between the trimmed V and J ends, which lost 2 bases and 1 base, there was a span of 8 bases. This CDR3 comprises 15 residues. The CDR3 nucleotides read TGTGCCAGCAGTTTAACAGGGAGGAACACCGGGGAGCTGTTTTTT. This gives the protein CASSLTGRNTGELFF.

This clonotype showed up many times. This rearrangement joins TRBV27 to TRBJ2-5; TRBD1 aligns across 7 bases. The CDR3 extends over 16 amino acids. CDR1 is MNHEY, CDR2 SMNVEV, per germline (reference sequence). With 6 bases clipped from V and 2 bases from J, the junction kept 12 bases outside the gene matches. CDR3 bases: TGTGCCAGCAGCCCTTTCCCGGGACAGTCACAAGAGACCCAGTACTTC. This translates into CASSPFPGQSQETQYF.

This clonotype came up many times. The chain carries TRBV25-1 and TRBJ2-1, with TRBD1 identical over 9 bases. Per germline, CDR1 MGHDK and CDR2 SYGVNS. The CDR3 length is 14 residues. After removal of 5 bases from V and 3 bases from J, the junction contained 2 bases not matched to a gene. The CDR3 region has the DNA TGTGCCAGCAGTACGGGACAGGGCTACAATGAGCAGTTCTTC. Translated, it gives CASSTGQGYNEQFF.

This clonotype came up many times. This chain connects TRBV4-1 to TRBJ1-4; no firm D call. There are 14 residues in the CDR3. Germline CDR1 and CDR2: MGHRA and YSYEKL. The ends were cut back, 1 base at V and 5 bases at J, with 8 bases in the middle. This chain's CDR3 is CASSQVGGNEKLFF. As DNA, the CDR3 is TGCGCCAGCAGCCAAGTGGGCGGGAATGAAAAACTGTTTTTT.

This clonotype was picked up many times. CDR3 DNA sequence: TGTGCCAGCAGCTTCCCGGGACTAGCGCTTCAATCCACCTACAATGAGCAGTTCTTC. The encoded protein is CASSFPGLALQSTYNEQFF. The chain links TRBV7-6 to TRBJ2-1, with 10 bases identical to TRBD2. The V and J ends lost 3 bases and 2 bases, in that order; junction bases with no gene match: 13. CDR1 is SGHVS and CDR2 is FNYEAQ in the germline V gene. The CDR3 runs 19 residues.

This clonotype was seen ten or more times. The CDR3, as DNA: TGTGCCAGCCTCCCCGACTTTTTTTCTAGCGGGAGCTCCTACAATGAGCAGTTCTTC. Protein product: CASLPDFFSSGSSYNEQFF. The chain uses TRBV18 and TRBJ2-1; TRBD2 matches 10 bases. The CDR3 sequence is 19 residues long. Germline V gene data show CDR1 as KGHSH and CDR2 as LQKENI. V gave up 8 bases and J gave up 0 bases; unmatched junction bases: 16.

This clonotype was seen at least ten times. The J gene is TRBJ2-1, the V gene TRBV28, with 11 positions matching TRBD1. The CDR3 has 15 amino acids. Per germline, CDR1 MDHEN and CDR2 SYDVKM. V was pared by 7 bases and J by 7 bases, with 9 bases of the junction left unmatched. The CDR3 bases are TGTGCCAGCACGGCGTTAGGGACAGGGGGTAATGAGCAGTTCTTC. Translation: CASTALGTGGNEQFF.

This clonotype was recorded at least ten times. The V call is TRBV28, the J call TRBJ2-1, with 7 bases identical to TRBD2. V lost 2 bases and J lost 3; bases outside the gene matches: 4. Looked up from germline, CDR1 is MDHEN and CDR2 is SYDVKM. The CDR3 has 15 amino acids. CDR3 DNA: TGTGCCAGCAGTTTAATCGGGGGGAACTACAATGAGCAGTTCTTC. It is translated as CASSLIGGNYNEQFF.